This is a list of T cell receptor beta chains from one sample in a study of blood T cell repertoires in COVID-19. The protocol was immunoSEQ multiplex PCR, while the TCRdb copy is restricted to in-frame clones and leaves out a portion. This sample carries 150,000 to 200,000 clones, 70% to 90% of them seen once, and the ten largest clones take about 4.2%. Specimen: peripheral blood. All receptors come from a human donor in a cohort sampled during active COVID-19. The CDR3 runs from the conserved cysteine through the conserved F or W. Fields, in order: V gene, J gene, clone size, D gene, CDR3 protein, CDR3 DNA. The D gene is left open where the match is weak. The size entry is marked missing in some rows and otherwise reads once, few, many or a size class.

TRBV27	TRBJ2-7	.	.	CASGEGYPTSYEQYF	TGTGCCAGCGGCGAGGGATACCCAACATCCTACGAGCAGTACTTC
TRBV7-2	TRBJ2-1	.	TRBD1	CASSLIGGAVNEQFF	TGTGCCAGCAGCTTAATAGGGGGCGCAGTCAATGAGCAGTTCTTC
TRBV30	TRBJ2-2	.	.	CAWSLTRPTGELFF	TGTGCCTGGAGTCTGACCAGGCCCACCGGGGAGCTGTTTTTT
TRBV30	TRBJ1-6	few	.	CAWSVPRTYNSPLHF	TGTGCCTGGAGTGTCCCCAGGACCTATAATTCACCCCTCCACTTT
TRBV19	TRBJ1-2	once	TRBD1	CASRQTGGGYGYTF	TGTGCCAGTAGGCAGACAGGGGGCGGCTATGGCTACACCTTC
TRBV5-1	TRBJ2-1	.	.	CASSLGAGGHNEQFF	TGCGCCAGCAGCTTGGGGGCAGGGGGGCACAATGAGCAGTTCTTC
TRBV5-4	TRBJ2-7	.	TRBD1	CASSTGLQGAQEQYF	TGTGCCAGCAGCACAGGTTTACAGGGGGCGCAGGAGCAGTACTTC
TRBV5-1	TRBJ2-3	.	TRBD2	CASSSGLAGVGGDTQYF	TGCGCCAGCAGCTCTGGACTAGCGGGAGTAGGTGGGGATACGCAGTATTTT
TRBV6-5	TRBJ1-5	.	TRBD1	CASRRDRDQPQHF	TGTGCCAGCAGACGGGACAGAGATCAGCCCCAGCATTTT
TRBV6-2/TRBV6-3	TRBJ2-1	once	.	CASSYSSGGSSYNEQFF	TGTGCCAGCAGTTACTCTTCTGGTGGTAGCTCCTACAATGAGCAGTTCTTC
TRBV15	TRBJ1-5	.	.	CATSRDPDQPQHF	TGTGCCACCAGCAGAGATCCGGATCAGCCCCAGCATTTT
TRBV14	TRBJ1-3	.	TRBD1	CASSRQGIEGNTIYF	TGTGCCAGCAGCCGACAGGGAATAGAAGGAAACACCATATATTTT
TRBV6-2/TRBV6-3	TRBJ2-7	.	.	CASSSPGARITYF	TGTGCCAGCAGTTCCCCAGGGGCAAGGATAACGTACTTC
TRBV20-1	TRBJ1-1	once	.	CSAGDRRGNTEAFF	TGCAGTGCTGGTGACCGACGGGGGAACACTGAAGCTTTCTTT
TRBV28	TRBJ1-1	once	.	CASSSPVAEAFF	TGTGCCAGCAGTTCCCCCGTCGCTGAAGCTTTCTTT
TRBV10-3	TRBJ2-2	.	TRBD1	CATRQGSNTGELFF	TGTGCCACCAGACAGGGGTCGAACACCGGGGAGCTGTTTTTT
TRBV27	TRBJ2-7	.	.	CASSLVGGYEQYF	TGTGCCAGCAGTTTAGTCGGAGGCTACGAGCAGTACTTC
TRBV19	TRBJ2-6	.	TRBD1	CASNHRGSGANVLTF	TGTGCCAGTAATCACAGGGGCTCTGGGGCCAACGTCCTGACTTTC
TRBV9	TRBJ2-5	.	.	CASSVDGGRGGTQYF	TGTGCCAGCAGCGTAGATGGGGGCCGCGGTGGGACCCAGTACTTC
TRBV7-2	TRBJ2-7	.	.	CASSLARFYEQYF	TGTGCCAGCAGCTTAGCGCGCTTTTACGAGCAGTACTTC
TRBV18	TRBJ2-3	.	.	CASSPPPKDTQYF	TGTGCCAGCTCACCACCGCCTAAGGATACGCAGTATTTT
TRBV19	TRBJ2-2	.	.	CASLGSGKTGELFF	TGTGCCAGCCTCGGGAGTGGAAAGACCGGGGAGCTGTTTTTT
TRBV5-3	TRBJ2-3	.	.	CARSFVNVLRRFTDTQYF	TGTGCCAGAAGCTTCGTAAACGTTTTACGGCGGTTCACAGATACGCAGTATTTT
TRBV25-1	TRBJ2-3	.	TRBD1	CASSASGQEGPSDTQYF	TGTGCCAGCAGTGCCTCGGGACAGGAGGGTCCCTCAGATACGCAGTATTTT
TRBV27	TRBJ2-7	.	.	CASSLSSGPTGPYEQYF	TGTGCCAGCAGTTTATCGTCTGGACCGACAGGACCCTACGAGCAGTACTTC
TRBV3-1/TRBV3-2	TRBJ1-5	.	.	CASSQGQTPQNF	TGTGCCAGCAGCCAGGGCCAGACGCCCCAGAATTTT
TRBV19	TRBJ2-2	.	.	CASSTQGSSGELFF	TGTGCCAGTAGTACCCAGGGATCGTCCGGGGAGCTGTTTTTT
TRBV29-1	TRBJ2-7	.	.	CSVSESGFLSYEQYF	TGCAGCGTATCCGAATCCGGGTTCCTCTCCTACGAGCAGTACTTC
TRBV6-4	TRBJ2-1	.	TRBD2	CASSPGLVGNEQFF	TGTGCCAGCAGCCCGGGACTAGTTGGCAATGAGCAGTTCTTC
TRBV6-6	TRBJ2-7	.	.	CASSVAGYYEQYF	TGTGCCAGCAGTGTGGCAGGGTACTACGAGCAGTACTTC
TRBV7-2	TRBJ2-7	.	TRBD1	CASSLTGTGSYEQYF	TGTGCCAGCAGCTTAACGGGGACAGGTTCCTACGAGCAGTACTTC
TRBV6-2/TRBV6-3	TRBJ2-2	.	TRBD1	CASSYSIDGQGLPGELFF	TGTGCCAGCAGTTACTCGATCGACGGACAGGGGCTTCCCGGGGAGCTGTTTTTT
TRBV30	TRBJ2-7	once	TRBD2	CAWSVYRGVSYEQYF	TGTGCCTGGAGTGTATACCGGGGGGTCTCCTACGAGCAGTACTTC
TRBV5-4	TRBJ2-7	.	TRBD1	CASSLGTGPFEQYF	TGTGCCAGCAGCTTGGGGACAGGTCCTTTCGAGCAGTACTTC
TRBV19	TRBJ2-5	.	TRBD2	CASSIALAGGRGTQYF	TGTGCCAGTAGTATAGCACTAGCGGGGGGCCGGGGGACCCAGTACTTC
TRBV19	TRBJ2-5	.	.	CASSIAGAVPEETQYF	TGTGCCAGTAGTATTGCAGGGGCGGTGCCGGAAGAGACCCAGTACTTC
TRBV27	TRBJ2-7	once	.	CASSFGRGISEQYF	TGTGCCAGCAGTTTTGGCAGGGGTATTTCCGAGCAGTACTTC
TRBV7-2	TRBJ2-3	.	.	CASSAASTDTQYF	TGTGCCAGCAGCGCGGCCAGCACAGATACGCAGTATTTT
TRBV6-5	TRBJ2-7	.	.	CASSYQGKPYEQYF	TGTGCCAGCAGTTATCAGGGGAAACCCTACGAGCAGTACTTC
TRBV7-6	TRBJ1-1	.	TRBD1	CASSANQGVGTEAFF	TGTGCCAGCAGCGCCAATCAGGGGGTTGGCACTGAAGCTTTCTTT
TRBV5-6	TRBJ2-5	.	TRBD2	CASSLGLAGGVQETQYF	TGTGCCAGCAGCTTGGGCCTAGCGGGAGGGGTACAAGAGACCCAGTACTTC
TRBV11-2	TRBJ2-3	.	.	CASTQRFVRADTQYF	TGTGCCAGCACCCAGAGGTTCGTCAGGGCAGATACGCAGTATTTT
TRBV6-2/TRBV6-3	TRBJ1-2	once	.	CASSYSVRQAFNYGYTF	TGTGCCAGCAGTTACTCGGTCCGCCAGGCGTTTAACTATGGCTACACCTTC
TRBV19	TRBJ2-4	.	TRBD1	CASSITGQVDLEYF	TGTGCCAGTAGTATTACGGGACAGGTCGATTTGGAGTACTTC
TRBV6-5	TRBJ1-1	once	.	CASRPSSGTEAFF	TGTGCCAGCAGACCATCGTCAGGGACTGAAGCTTTCTTT
TRBV7-9	TRBJ1-1	.	.	CASSLEGGGGTEAFF	TGTGCCAGCAGCTTAGAAGGGGGGGGTGGCACTGAAGCTTTCTTT
TRBV15	TRBJ1-1	.	.	CATSRVEQGWTEAFF	TGTGCCACCAGCAGAGTAGAGCAGGGCTGGACTGAAGCTTTCTTT
TRBV6-5	TRBJ2-1	.	TRBD1	CASSYNTGGAYNEQFF	TGTGCCAGCAGTTACAATACAGGGGGCGCGTACAATGAGCAGTTCTTC
TRBV19	TRBJ1-2	.	.	CASSTSDRIYGYTF	TGTGCCAGTAGTACCTCCGACAGGATTTATGGCTACACCTTC